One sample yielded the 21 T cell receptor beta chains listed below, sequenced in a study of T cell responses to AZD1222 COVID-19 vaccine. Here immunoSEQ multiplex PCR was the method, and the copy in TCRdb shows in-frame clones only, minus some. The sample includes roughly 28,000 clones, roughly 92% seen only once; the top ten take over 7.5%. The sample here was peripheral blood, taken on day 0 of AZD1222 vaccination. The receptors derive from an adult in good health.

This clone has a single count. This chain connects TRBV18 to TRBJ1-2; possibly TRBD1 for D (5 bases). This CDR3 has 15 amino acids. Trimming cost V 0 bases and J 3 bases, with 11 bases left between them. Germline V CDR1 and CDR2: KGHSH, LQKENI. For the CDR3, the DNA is TGTGCCAGCTCACCACCCTCTAGACAGTACTATGGCTACACCTTC. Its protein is CASSPPSRQYYGYTF.

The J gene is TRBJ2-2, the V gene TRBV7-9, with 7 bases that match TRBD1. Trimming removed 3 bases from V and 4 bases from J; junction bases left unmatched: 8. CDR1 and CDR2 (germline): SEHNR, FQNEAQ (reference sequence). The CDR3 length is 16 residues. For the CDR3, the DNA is TGTGCCAGCAGCTTTAACAGGGGAAGCGGCACCGGGGAGCTGTTTTTT. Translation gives CASSFNRGSGTGELFF.

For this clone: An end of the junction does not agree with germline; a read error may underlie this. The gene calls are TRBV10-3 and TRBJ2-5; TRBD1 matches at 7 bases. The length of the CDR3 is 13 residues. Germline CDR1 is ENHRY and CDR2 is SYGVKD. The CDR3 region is CAIREWDRETQYF. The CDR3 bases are TGTGCCATCAGGGAGTGGGACAGAGAGACCCAGTACTTC.

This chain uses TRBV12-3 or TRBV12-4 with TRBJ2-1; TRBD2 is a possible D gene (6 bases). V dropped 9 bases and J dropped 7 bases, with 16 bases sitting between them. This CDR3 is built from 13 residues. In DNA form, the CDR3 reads TGTGCCAGTAGCGGATCCACTCGGAATGAGCAGTTCTTC. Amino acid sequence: CASSGSTRNEQFF.

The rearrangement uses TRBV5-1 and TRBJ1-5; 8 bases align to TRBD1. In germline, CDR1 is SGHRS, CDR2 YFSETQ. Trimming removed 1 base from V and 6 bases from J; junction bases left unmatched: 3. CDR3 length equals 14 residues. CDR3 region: CASSLTGGPQPQHF. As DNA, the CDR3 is TGCGCCAGCAGCTTGACAGGGGGGCCTCAGCCCCAGCATTTT.

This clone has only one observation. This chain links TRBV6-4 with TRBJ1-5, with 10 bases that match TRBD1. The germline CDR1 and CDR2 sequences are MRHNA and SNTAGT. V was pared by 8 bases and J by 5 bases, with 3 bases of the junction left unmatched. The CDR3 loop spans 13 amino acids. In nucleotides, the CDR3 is TGTGCCAGCGGGACAGGGGAACATCAGCCCCAGCATTTT. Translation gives CASGTGEHQPQHF.

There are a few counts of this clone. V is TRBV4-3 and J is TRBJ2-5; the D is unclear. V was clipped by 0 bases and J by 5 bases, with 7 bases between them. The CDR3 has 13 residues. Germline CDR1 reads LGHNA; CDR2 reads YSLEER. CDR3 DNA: TGCGCCAGCAGCCAAGAGGGGTGGGAGACCCAGTACTTC. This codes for CASSQEGWETQYF.

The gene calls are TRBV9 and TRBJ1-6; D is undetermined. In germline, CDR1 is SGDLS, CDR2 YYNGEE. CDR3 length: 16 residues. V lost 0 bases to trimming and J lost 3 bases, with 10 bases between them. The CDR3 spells CASSVASSHYNSPLHF. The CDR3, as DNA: TGTGCCAGCAGCGTAGCGAGTTCCCACTATAATTCACCCCTCCACTTT.

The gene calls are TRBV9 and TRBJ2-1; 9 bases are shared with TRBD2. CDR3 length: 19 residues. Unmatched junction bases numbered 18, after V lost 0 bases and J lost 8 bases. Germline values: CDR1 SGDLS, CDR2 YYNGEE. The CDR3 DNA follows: TGTGCCAGCAGCGTAGAGAGGTCCCCGGGACTAGCCCCGCCCTATGAGCAGTTCTTC. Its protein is CASSVERSPGLAPPYEQFF.

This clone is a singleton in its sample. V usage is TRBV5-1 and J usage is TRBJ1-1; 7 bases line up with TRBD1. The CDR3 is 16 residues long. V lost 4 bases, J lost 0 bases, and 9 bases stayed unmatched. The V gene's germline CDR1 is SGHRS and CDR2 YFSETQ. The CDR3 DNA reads TGCGCCAGCAGCCCTGGGACAGTTGTTTTGAACACTGAAGCTTTCTTT. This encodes CASSPGTVVLNTEAFF.

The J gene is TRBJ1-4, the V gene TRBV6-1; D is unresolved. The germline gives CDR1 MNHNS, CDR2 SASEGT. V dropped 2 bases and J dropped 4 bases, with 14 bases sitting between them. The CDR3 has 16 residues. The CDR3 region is CASSERGGEGNEKLFF. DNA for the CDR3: TGTGCCAGCAGTGAACGAGGTGGGGAAGGTAATGAAAAACTGTTTTTT.

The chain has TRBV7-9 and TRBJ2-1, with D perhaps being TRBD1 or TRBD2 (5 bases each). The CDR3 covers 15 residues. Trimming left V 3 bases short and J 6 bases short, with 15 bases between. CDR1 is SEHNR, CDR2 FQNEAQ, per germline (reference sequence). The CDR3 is CASSFLGTEGNEQFF. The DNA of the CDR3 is TGTGCCAGCAGCTTTTTGGGGACCGAGGGCAATGAGCAGTTCTTC.

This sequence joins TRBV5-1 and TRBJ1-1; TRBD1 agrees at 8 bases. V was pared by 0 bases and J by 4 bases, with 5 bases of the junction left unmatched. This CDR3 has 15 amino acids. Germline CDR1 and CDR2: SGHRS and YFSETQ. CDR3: CASSLGHRGTTEAFF. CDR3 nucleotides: TGCGCCAGCAGCTTGGGCCACAGGGGGACCACTGAAGCTTTCTTT.

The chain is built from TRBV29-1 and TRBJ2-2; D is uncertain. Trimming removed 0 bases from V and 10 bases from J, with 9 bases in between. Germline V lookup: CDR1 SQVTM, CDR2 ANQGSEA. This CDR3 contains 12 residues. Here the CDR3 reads CSVEEGSKELFF. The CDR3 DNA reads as TGCAGCGTTGAAGAAGGGTCTAAGGAGCTGTTTTTT.

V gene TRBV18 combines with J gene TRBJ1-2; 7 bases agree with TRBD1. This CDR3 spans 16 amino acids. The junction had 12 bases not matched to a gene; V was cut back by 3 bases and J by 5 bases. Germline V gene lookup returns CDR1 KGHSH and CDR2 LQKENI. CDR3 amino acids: CASSPIRGGAGYGYTF. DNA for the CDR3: TGTGCCAGCTCACCCATTAGAGGGGGCGCCGGGTATGGCTACACCTTC.

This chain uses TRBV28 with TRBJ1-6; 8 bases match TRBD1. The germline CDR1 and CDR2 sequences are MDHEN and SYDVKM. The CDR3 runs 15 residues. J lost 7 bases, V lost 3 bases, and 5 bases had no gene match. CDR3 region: CASSLARTGNSPLHF. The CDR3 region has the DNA TGTGCCAGCAGTTTGGCTCGGACAGGGAATTCACCCCTCCACTTT.

This CDR3 is CASSTRLADTQYF. The CDR3, as DNA: TGTGCCAGCAGCACCCGACTAGCAGATACGCAGTATTTT. This chain connects TRBV9 to TRBJ2-3; weak D call: TRBD2 (6 bases). Germline V CDR1 and CDR2: SGDLS, YYNGEE. Trimming pared 4 bases from V and 4 bases from J, leaving 10 bases between. The CDR3 sequence is 13 residues long.

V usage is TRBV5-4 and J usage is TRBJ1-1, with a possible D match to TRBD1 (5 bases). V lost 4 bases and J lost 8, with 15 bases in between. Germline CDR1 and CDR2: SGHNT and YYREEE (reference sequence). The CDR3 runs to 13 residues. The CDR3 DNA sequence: TGTGCCAGCAGCCAACGGACGGGACTCGAAGCTTTCTTT. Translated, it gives CASSQRTGLEAFF.

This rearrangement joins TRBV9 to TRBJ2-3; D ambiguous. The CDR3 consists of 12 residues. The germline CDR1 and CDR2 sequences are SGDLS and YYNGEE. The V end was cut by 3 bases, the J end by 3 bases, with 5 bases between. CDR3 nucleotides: TGTGCCAGCAGCGCCCCTACAGATACGCAGTATTTT. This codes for CASSAPTDTQYF.

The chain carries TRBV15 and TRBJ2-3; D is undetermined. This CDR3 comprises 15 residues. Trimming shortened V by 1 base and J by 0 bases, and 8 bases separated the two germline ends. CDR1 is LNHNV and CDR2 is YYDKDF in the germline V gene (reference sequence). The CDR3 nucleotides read TGTGCCACCAGCAGAGGGGCTGCTAGCACAGATACGCAGTATTTT. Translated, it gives CATSRGAASTDTQYF.

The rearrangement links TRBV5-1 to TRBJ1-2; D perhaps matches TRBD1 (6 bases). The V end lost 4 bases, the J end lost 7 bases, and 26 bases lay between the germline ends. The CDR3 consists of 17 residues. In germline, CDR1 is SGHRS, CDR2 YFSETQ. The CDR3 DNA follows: TGCGCCAGCAGCCCGGGACAAGCGTCTCCGATCGGGCGTGGCTACACCTTC. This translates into CASSPGQASPIGRGYTF.